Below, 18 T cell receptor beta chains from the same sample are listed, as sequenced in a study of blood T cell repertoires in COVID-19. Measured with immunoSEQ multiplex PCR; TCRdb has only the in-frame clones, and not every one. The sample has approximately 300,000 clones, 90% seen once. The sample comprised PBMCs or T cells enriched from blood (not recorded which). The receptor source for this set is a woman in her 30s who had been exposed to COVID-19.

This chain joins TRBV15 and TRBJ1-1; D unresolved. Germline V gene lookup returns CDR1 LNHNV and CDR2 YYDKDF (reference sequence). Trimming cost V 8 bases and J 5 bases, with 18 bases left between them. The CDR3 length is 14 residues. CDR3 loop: CATGPGWGTTEAFF. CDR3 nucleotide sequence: TGTGCCACCGGCCCGGGGTGGGGAACAACTGAAGCTTTCTTT.

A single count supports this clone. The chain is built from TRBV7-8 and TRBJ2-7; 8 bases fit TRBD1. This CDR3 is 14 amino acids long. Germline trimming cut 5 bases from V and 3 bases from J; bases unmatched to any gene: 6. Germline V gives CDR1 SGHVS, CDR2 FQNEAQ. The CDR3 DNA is TGTGCCAGCAGCCTACGGACAGGGAACTACGAGCAGTACTTC. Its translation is CASSLRTGNYEQYF.

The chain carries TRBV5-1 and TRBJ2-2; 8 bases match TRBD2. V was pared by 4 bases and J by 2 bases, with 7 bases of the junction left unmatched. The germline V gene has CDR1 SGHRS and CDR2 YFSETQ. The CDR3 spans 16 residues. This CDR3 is CASSPSRGGNTGELFF. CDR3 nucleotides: TGCGCCAGCAGCCCGAGCCGGGGGGGAAACACCGGGGAGCTGTTTTTT.

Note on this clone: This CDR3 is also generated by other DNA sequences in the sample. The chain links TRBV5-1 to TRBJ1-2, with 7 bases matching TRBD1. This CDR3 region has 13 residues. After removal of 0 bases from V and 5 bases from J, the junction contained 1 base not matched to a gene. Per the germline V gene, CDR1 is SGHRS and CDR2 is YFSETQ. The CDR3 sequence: CASSLDRGYGYTF. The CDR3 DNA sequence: TGCGCCAGCAGCTTGGACAGGGGTTATGGCTACACCTTC.

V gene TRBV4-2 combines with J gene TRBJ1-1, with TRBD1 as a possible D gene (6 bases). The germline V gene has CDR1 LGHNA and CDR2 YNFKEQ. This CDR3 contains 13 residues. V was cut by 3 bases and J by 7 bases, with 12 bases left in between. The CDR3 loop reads CASSQDSRVEAFF. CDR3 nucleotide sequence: TGTGCCAGCAGCCAGGACAGCAGAGTTGAAGCTTTCTTT.

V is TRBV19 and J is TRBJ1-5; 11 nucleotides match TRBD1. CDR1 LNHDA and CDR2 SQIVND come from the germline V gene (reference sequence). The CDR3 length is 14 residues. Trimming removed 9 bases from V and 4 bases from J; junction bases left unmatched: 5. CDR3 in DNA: TGTGCCAGCCTCGGACAGGGGGCGAATCAGCCCCAGCATTTT. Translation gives CASLGQGANQPQHF.

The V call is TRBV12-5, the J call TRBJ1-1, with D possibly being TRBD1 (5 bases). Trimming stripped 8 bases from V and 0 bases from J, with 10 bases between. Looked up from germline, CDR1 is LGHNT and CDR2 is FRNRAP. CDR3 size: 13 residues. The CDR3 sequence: CASSPGVNTEAFF. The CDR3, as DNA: TGTGCTAGTAGTCCGGGGGTGAACACTGAAGCTTTCTTT. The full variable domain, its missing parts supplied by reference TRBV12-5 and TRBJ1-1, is DARVTQTPRHKVTEMGQEVTMRCQPILGHNTVFWYRQTMMQGLELLAYFRNRAPLDDSGMPKDRFSAEMPDATLATLKIQPSEPRDSAVYFCASSPGVNTEAFFGQGTRLTVV.

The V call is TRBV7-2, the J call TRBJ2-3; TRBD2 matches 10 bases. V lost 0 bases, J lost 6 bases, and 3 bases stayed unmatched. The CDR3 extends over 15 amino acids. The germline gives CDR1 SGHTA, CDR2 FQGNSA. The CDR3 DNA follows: TGTGCCAGCAGCTTAGCACTAGCGGGGTTGGATACGCAGTATTTT. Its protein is CASSLALAGLDTQYF.

CDR3 nucleotide sequence: TGTGCCACTAGCACAGTGACCACTGAAGCTTTCTTT. This encodes CATSTVTTEAFF. The chain links TRBV6-5 to TRBJ1-1; D call uncertain. The CDR3 is 12 amino acids. Between the trimmed V and J ends, which lost 10 bases and 4 bases, there was a span of 13 bases. Germline lookup yields CDR1 MNHEY and CDR2 SVGAGI.

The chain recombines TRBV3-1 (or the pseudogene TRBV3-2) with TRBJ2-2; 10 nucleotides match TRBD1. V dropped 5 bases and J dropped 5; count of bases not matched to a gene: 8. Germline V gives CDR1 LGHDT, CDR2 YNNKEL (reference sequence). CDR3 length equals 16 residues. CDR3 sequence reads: CASSFDRGRKTGELFF. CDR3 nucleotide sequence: TGTGCCAGCAGCTTCGACAGGGGGCGGAAGACCGGGGAGCTGTTTTTT.

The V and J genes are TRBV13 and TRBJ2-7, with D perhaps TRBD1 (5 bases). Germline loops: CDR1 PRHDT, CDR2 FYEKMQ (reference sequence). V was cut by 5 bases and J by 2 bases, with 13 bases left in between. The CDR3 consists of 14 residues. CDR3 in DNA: TGTGCCAGCAGCCCCCCCGCAGGGCCCTACGAGCAGTACTTC. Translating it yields CASSPPAGPYEQYF. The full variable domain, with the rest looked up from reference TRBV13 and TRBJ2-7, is AAGVIQSPRHLIKEKRETATLKCYPIPRHDTVYWYQQGPGQDPQFLISFYEKMQSDKGSIPDRFSAQQFSDYHSELNMSSLELGDSALYFCASSPPAGPYEQYFGPGTRLTVT.

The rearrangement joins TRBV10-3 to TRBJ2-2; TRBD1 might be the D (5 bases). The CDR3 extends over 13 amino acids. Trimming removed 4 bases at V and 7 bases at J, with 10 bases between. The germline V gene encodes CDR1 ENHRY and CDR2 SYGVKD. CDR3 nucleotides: TGTGCCATCAGTGTAGGGGCGAGCGGGGAGCTGTTTTTT. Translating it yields CAISVGASGELFF.

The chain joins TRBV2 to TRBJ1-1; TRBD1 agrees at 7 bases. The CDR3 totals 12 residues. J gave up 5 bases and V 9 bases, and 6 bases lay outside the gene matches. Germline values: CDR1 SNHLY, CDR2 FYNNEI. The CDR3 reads CAREGAMTEAFF. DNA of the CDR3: TGTGCCAGAGAGGGGGCGATGACTGAAGCTTTCTTT.

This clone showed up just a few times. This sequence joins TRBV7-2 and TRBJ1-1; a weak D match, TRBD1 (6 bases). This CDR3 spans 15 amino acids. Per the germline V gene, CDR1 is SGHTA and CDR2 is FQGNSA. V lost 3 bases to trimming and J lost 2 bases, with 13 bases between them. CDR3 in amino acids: CASSLPTGFNTEAFF. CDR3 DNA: TGTGCCAGCAGCTTGCCGACAGGTTTTAACACTGAAGCTTTCTTT.

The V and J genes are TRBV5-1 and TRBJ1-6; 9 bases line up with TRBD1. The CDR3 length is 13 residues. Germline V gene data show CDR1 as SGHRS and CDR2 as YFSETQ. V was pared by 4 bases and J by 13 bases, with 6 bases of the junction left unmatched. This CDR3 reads CASSTGQGPPLHF. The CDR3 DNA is TGCGCCAGCAGCACGGGACAGGGTCCCCCCCTCCACTTT.

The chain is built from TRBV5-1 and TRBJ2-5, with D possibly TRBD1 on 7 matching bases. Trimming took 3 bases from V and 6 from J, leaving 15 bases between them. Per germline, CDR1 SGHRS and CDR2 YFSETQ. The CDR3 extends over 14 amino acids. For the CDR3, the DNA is TGCGCCAGCAGCTCCGCGACAGGGAGGAAGACCCAGTACTTC. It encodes CASSSATGRKTQYF.

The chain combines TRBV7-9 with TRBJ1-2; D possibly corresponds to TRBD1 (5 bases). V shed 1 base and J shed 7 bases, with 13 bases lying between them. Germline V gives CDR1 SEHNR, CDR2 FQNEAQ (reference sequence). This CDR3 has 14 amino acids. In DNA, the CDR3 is TGTGCCAGCAGCTTAGTAAGCAGGGATTTTGGCTACACCTTC. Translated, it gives CASSLVSRDFGYTF. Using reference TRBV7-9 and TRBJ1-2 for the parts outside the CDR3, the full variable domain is DTGVSQNPRHKITKRGQNVTFRCDPISEHNRLYWYRQTLGQGPEFLTYFQNEAQLEKSRLLSDRFSAERPKGSFSTLEIQRTEQGDSAMYLCASSLVSRDFGYTFGSGTRLTVV.

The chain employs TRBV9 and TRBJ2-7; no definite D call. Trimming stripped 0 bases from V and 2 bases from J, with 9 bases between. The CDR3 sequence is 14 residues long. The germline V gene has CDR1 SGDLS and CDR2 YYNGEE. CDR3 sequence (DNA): TGTGCCAGCAGCGTAGAGCGAACCACCTACGAGCAGTACTTC. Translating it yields CASSVERTTYEQYF.